These T cell receptor beta chains were read from a single sample in a study of vaccination and CD4 T cells after COVID-19. No antigen is known for these receptors. Via MiXCR, TCRdb re-called the PCR reads, giving one row per CDR3 protein. Of more than 6,000 distinct CDR3 sequences listed, roughly 31% were seen once; the top ten hold around 39%. Sequenced material: CD4+ T cells from blood, cultured in vitro. All receptors derive from a human donor in good health. CDR3s include the opening cysteine and the closing phenylalanine or tryptophan. The D gene is left open where the match is weak. The size of a clone is reported for some rows only, either as once, few or many, or as a class for expanded clones.

j_call v_call d_call clone_size cdr3_length cdr3_aa cdr3_nt
TRBJ2-3 TRBV24-1 TRBD2 - 17 CATSDFWLAGGTDTQYF TGTGCCACCAGTGATTTTTGGCTAGCGGGAGGTACAGATACGCAGTATTTT
TRBJ2-7 TRBV20-1 TRBD2 once 15 CSARDPRRESGEQYF TGCAGTGCTAGAGATCCAAGGCGGGAGTCGGGGGAGCAGTACTTC
TRBJ2-2 TRBV20-1 - - 14 CSARDFQNTGELFF TGCAGTGCTAGAGATTTTCAGAACACCGGGGAGCTGTTTTTT
TRBJ1-5 TRBV19 - few 16 CASSIGLSTSNQPQHF TGTGCCAGTAGTATAGGGCTTTCAACTAGCAATCAGCCCCAGCATTTT
TRBJ2-3 TRBV6-2/TRBV6-3 - - 13 CASSYSERNTQYF TGTGCCAGCAGTTACTCGGAGAGGAATACGCAGTATTTT
TRBJ2-1 TRBV27 TRBD2 - 18 CASSTQFGSGMPYNEQFF TGTGCCAGCAGTACACAGTTTGGGAGCGGGATGCCGTACAATGAGCAGTTCTTC
TRBJ2-1 TRBV21-1 - - 15 CASSNRAGEDNEQFF TGTGCCAGCAGCAATCGGGCGGGAGAGGACAATGAGCAGTTCTTC
TRBJ2-5 TRBV6-5 TRBD2 few 18 CASSYSFPRLADQETQYF TGTGCCAGCAGTTACTCATTTCCCAGACTAGCGGACCAAGAGACCCAGTACTTC
TRBJ2-1 TRBV24-1 - - 16 CATSGAEAGTYNEQFF TGTGCCACCAGTGGCGCCGAGGCAGGGACCTACAATGAGCAGTTCTTC
TRBJ2-5 TRBV6-2/TRBV6-3 - - 13 CASSYGGPETQYF TGTGCCAGCAGTTACGGGGGTCCTGAGACCCAGTACTTC
TRBJ2-3 TRBV7-3 TRBD2 few 16 CASSYPGLAGADTQYF TGTGCCAGCAGCTACCCGGGACTAGCGGGAGCAGATACGCAGTATTTT
TRBJ1-5 TRBV28 - - 16 CASSFLYQGVGQPQHF TGTGCCAGCAGTTTCCTTTACCAGGGTGTCGGTCAGCCCCAGCATTTT
TRBJ1-5 TRBV7-6 - few 14 CASSLAGHQEPQHF TGTGCCAGCAGCTTAGCTGGGCACCAGGAGCCCCAGCATTTT
TRBJ1-2 TRBV18 - - 14 CASSPLQGRYGYTF TGTGCCAGCTCCCCTCTGCAGGGGCGCTATGGCTACACCTTC